This TCR beta chain was recorded in a study of blood T cell repertoires in COVID-19. Across the study: The study drew acute and convalescent COVID-19 samples from the United States, Italy and Spain. Sources were T cells, B-cell-depleted T cells, or PBMCs; the material itself was cDNA or gDNA.

As originally analysed: How many nucleated cells were present was estimated from reference gene primer amplification. TCRdb's table, derived via immunoSEQ multiplex PCR, lists solely in-frame clones and lacks some. That table furnishes V, J and clone size, whereas the DNA furnished D and trimming. This repertoire shows about 73,000 clones, around 77% found once; its top ten account for approximately 2.3%. Trimming shortened V by 6 bases and J by 3 bases, and 14 bases separated the two germline ends. The germline gives CDR1 LNHDA, CDR2 SQIVND (reference sequence). The length of the CDR3 is 15 residues. Seattle researchers signed up patients amid active infection and tracked them longitudinally.

Sequences were obtained from peripheral blood. The chain combines TRBV19 with TRBJ2-2; a possible D gene is TRBD2 (6 bases). This receptor was taken from a man aged 70 or older with COVID-19, enrolled during active disease. Here the CDR3 reads CASRVRGLDTGELFF. The CDR3 DNA reads TGTGCCAGTAGGGTCCGGGGACTCGACACCGGGGAGCTGTTTTTT. The whole variable domain, filled in from reference TRBV19 and TRBJ2-2, reads DGGITQSPKYLFRKEGQNVTLSCEQNLNHDAMYWYRQDPGQGLRLIYYSQIVNDFQKGDIAEGYSVSREKKESFPLTVTSAQKNPTAFYLCASRVRGLDTGELFFGEGSRLTVL.